The 4 T cell receptor beta chains given below trace back to one sample, sequenced in a study of T cell repertoires in ileal Crohn's disease. This sample's time point: neoterminal ileum biopsy at postoperative endoscopy, about 6 months after surgery. The data were produced by immunoSEQ multiplex PCR, yet TCRdb's version contains in-frame clones alone and is incomplete. Of approximately 13,000 clones in the sample, 60% to 70% were seen once. Sequencing input: ileal tissue. The receptors here all came from an adult with Crohn's disease.

J is TRBJ1-1 and V is TRBV5-4; TRBD1 might be the D (5 bases). The V end was cut by 0 bases, the J end by 4 bases, with 10 bases between. The length of the CDR3 is 14 residues. In germline, CDR1 is SGHNT, CDR2 YYREEE (reference sequence). CDR3 residues: CASSLDGAGTEAFF. As DNA, the CDR3 is TGTGCCAGCAGCTTGGATGGGGCGGGCACTGAAGCTTTCTTT.

This chain uses TRBV30 with TRBJ2-1; a weak D match, TRBD1 (6 bases). Trimming removed 7 bases at V and 6 bases at J, with 16 bases between. The germline V gene encodes CDR1 GTSNPN and CDR2 SVGIG (reference sequence). The CDR3 extends over 13 amino acids. In DNA form, the CDR3 reads TGTGCCTTGGGGGCTTTGAGGGGCAATGAGCAGTTCTTC. Protein product: CALGALRGNEQFF.

V gene TRBV15 combines with J gene TRBJ2-7; D uncertain. Germline loops: CDR1 LNHNV, CDR2 YYDKDF (reference sequence). This CDR3 is built from 13 residues. The ends were cut back, 5 bases at V and 3 bases at J, with 11 bases in the middle. The CDR3 region is CATSHKNIYEQYF. As DNA, the CDR3 is TGTGCCACCAGCCACAAAAATATCTACGAGCAGTACTTC.

In its sample, this clone was seen once. J is TRBJ2-2 and V is TRBV7-3; D is possibly TRBD1 (5 bases). The V gene lost 5 bases and the J gene lost 6 bases, with 13 bases spanning the gap. The CDR3 contains 14 residues. CDR1 and CDR2 from the germline V gene are SGHTA and FQGTGA. The CDR3 loop is CASSPSTESGELFF. CDR3 nucleotides: TGTGCCAGCAGCCCGTCGACAGAATCCGGGGAGCTGTTTTTT.